The clone carrying this T cell receptor beta chain was seen repeatedly, ten times or more. The CDR3 contains 13 residues. Germline CDR1 reads LGHNA; CDR2 reads YNFKEQ. V lost 1 base and J 5 bases, leaving 8 bases between the germline ends. This entry belongs to a study of T-cell reconstitution after alpha-beta-depleted transplantation in children. Molecular barcoding with unique molecular identifiers was used for the TCRbeta library. TCRdb processed the PCR reads anew with MiXCR; each CDR3 protein has one entry. This table has 350,000 to 450,000 distinct CDR3 sequences, more than 10% appearing once. The sequencing used PBMCs, collected from the stem cell graft. The clonotype was recovered from a human donor who donated a stem cell graft to a child with Fanconi anemia. V gene TRBV4-2 combines with J gene TRBJ1-1; the D gene is possibly TRBD1 (5 bases). In nucleotides, the CDR3 is TGTGCCAGCAGCCAAGCAGGGAGGACTGAAGCTTTCTTT. This gives the protein CASSQAGRTEAFF.